These 16 T cell receptor beta chains came from one sample sequenced in a study of CD8+CD57+ T cells in acquired aplastic anemia. For sequencing, patients were chosen who had shown expansion of CD8+CD57+ cells by flow cytometry. Genomic DNA served as template for TCR beta VDJ and CDR3 profiling. TCRdb passed the reads through MiXCR, listing each CDR3 protein once. Among some 200,000 distinct CDR3 sequences listed, 48% were seen once. Sequencing was carried out using sorted CD4+, CD8+, or CD8+CD57+ T cells (not recorded which) from PBMCs. These receptors originate from a human donor with aplastic anemia.

The chain carries TRBV7-2 and TRBJ2-5; tentative D call: TRBD2 (5 bases). Germline lookup yields CDR1 SGHTA and CDR2 FQGNSA. This CDR3 contains 15 residues. V was shortened by 5 bases and J by 1 base, with 14 bases between the two germline ends. This CDR3 reads CASSPDFTTQETQYF. As DNA, the CDR3 is TGTGCCAGCAGCCCGGACTTTACTACCCAAGAGACCCAGTACTTC.

This clonotype was observed at least ten times. The gene calls are TRBV4-1 and TRBJ1-2; a weak D match, TRBD1 (5 bases). V lost 2 bases, J lost 2 bases, and 6 bases lay in between. This CDR3 contains 13 residues. CDR1 is MGHRA and CDR2 is YSYEKL in the germline V gene. The CDR3 is CASSQRDNYGYTF. The DNA of the CDR3 is TGCGCCAGCAGCCAACGGGACAACTATGGCTACACCTTC.

This clonotype was recorded once. The chain employs TRBV20-1 and TRBJ2-5; D possibly matches TRBD1 or TRBD2 (5 bases each). Looked up from germline, CDR1 is DFQATT and CDR2 is SNEGSKA (reference sequence). The CDR3 consists of 14 residues. The V end lost 6 bases, the J end lost 2 bases, and 16 bases lay between the germline ends. The CDR3 region has the DNA TGCAGTGCCGCTCTCCCGGGACGGCAAGAGACCCAGTACTTC. Its translation: CSAALPGRQETQYF.

The chain carries TRBV7-8 and TRBJ1-6, with 7 bases fitting TRBD1. V gave up 5 bases and J gave up 12 bases; unmatched junction bases: 13. The CDR3 loop spans 15 amino acids. Germline CDR1 SGHVS, CDR2 FQNEAQ. CDR3: CASSRDRVPSRPLHF. Written as DNA, the CDR3 is TGTGCCAGCAGCCGAGACAGGGTTCCTTCCCGACCCCTCCACTTT. Based on the CDR3 plus reference TRBV7-8 and TRBJ1-6, the full variable domain is GAGVSQSPRYKVAKRGQDVALRCDPISGHVSLFWYQQALGQGPEFLTYFQNEAQLDKSGLPSDRFFAERPEGSVSTLKIQRTQQEDSAVYLCASSRDRVPSRPLHFGNGTRLTVT.

V gene TRBV7-9 combines with J gene TRBJ2-7; TRBD2 might be the D (5 bases). The CDR3 contains 12 residues. Trimming took off 5 bases at V and 6 bases at J, with 11 bases between the two ends. CDR1 is SEHNR, CDR2 FQNEAQ, per germline (reference sequence). CDR3 region: CASSPGKSEQYF. The CDR3 DNA is TGTGCCAGCAGCCCGGGAAAGAGCGAGCAGTACTTC.

Regarding this clonotype: This could be a read error, since a much larger clone is one nucleotide away. The chain recombines TRBV5-1 with TRBJ2-2; tentative D call: TRBD1 (6 bases). CDR1 and CDR2 (germline): SGHRS, YFSETQ. The CDR3 extends over 15 amino acids. The CDR3 nucleotides read TGCGCCAGCAGCCGGACAGAAAAGAACACCGGGGAGCTGTTGTTT. Translation gives CASSRTEKNTGELLF.

This clonotype was recorded many times. This chain connects TRBV3-1 to TRBJ2-3; weak D call: TRBD2 (6 bases). From germline, CDR1 is LGHDT and CDR2 YNNKEL (reference sequence). The CDR3 has 18 amino acids. Trimming removed 0 bases at V and 6 bases at J, with 22 bases between. CDR3 region: CASSQDSKGGGVRDTQYF. CDR3 DNA sequence: TGTGCCAGCAGCCAAGATTCCAAGGGTGGAGGGGTGCGGGATACGCAGTATTTT.

The chain has TRBV12-3 or TRBV12-4 and TRBJ2-7; a possible D gene is TRBD1 (6 bases). V lost 7 bases, J lost 3 bases, and 13 bases lay in between. The CDR3 spans 13 residues. CDR3 bases: TGTGCCAGCACCGCGGACAGATTCTACGAGCAGTACTTC. Translating it yields CASTADRFYEQYF.

The CDR3 DNA reads TGTGCCAGCAGTTTTAGGTGGGGGGAGGGCCAAGAGACCCAGTACTTC. Residues: CASSFRWGEGQETQYF. This sequence joins TRBV28 and TRBJ2-5; 7 bases map to TRBD2. Germline assignment: CDR1 MDHEN and CDR2 SYDVKM. The CDR3 covers 16 residues. The V segment lost 3 bases and the J segment 1 base; nucleotides outside the gene matches: 8.

The rearrangement links TRBV2 to TRBJ1-1, with unresolved D. Trimming cost V 5 bases and J 5 bases, with 12 bases left between them. The germline V gene has CDR1 SNHLY and CDR2 FYNNEI. The CDR3 sequence is 13 residues long. In nucleotides, the CDR3 is TGTGCCAGCAGTAGGACTAGCGGGACTGAAGCTTTCTTT. It yields the protein CASSRTSGTEAFF.

V and J are TRBV15 and TRBJ2-2; D tentatively fits TRBD1 or TRBD2 (5 bases each). The length of the CDR3 is 16 residues. Germline-derived CDR1 and CDR2 are LNHNV and YYDKDF (reference sequence). Trimming pared 3 bases from V and 3 bases from J, leaving 14 bases between. CDR3 region: CATSSRGQGDTGELFF. CDR3 bases: TGTGCCACCAGCAGTAGAGGGCAGGGTGACACCGGGGAGCTGTTTTTT.

This chain joins TRBV10-3 and TRBJ1-2, with D unresolved. Trimming left V 0 bases short and J 1 base short, with 9 bases between. The CDR3 extends over 15 amino acids. The germline V gene encodes CDR1 ENHRY and CDR2 SYGVKD. In DNA, the CDR3 is TGTGCCATCAGTGAGTCGGCAGAAGGTAACTATGGCTACACCTTC. Its translation: CAISESAEGNYGYTF.

This clonotype has a handful of counts. The rearrangement links TRBV4-1 to TRBJ1-6; TRBD1 matches 7 bases. Per germline, CDR1 MGHRA and CDR2 YSYEKL. The CDR3 has 20 amino acids. V trimming: 3 bases; J trimming: 0 bases; junction bases outside the gene matches: 14. CDR3 nucleotide sequence: TGCGCCAGCAGCCATGCCACAGGGGTATTTCAGGACTCCTATAATTCACCCCTCCACTTT. Its protein product is CASSHATGVFQDSYNSPLHF.

The rearrangement uses TRBV11-2 and TRBJ1-5; 9 bases map to TRBD1. CDR1 is SGHAT, CDR2 FQNNGV, per germline. The CDR3 covers 14 residues. The ends lost 5 bases at V and 7 bases at J; junction bases unmatched: 6. The CDR3 region has the DNA TGTGCCAGCAGCCTTCGGACAGGGGTCCAGCCCCAGCATTTT. Amino acid sequence: CASSLRTGVQPQHF.

About this clonotype: One junction end disagrees with the germline gene, perhaps due to a read error. This chain links TRBV7-8 with TRBJ1-1, with no clear D. CDR1 is SGHVS and CDR2 is FQNEAQ in the germline V gene. The CDR3 has 11 amino acids. The CDR3 here is CTSSFKGEAFF. The CDR3 region has the DNA TGTACCAGCAGCTTCAAGGGTGAAGCTTTCTTT.

The V and J genes are TRBV24-1 and TRBJ2-2, with 13 nucleotides matching TRBD2. V gave up 2 bases and J gave up 5 bases; unmatched junction bases: 7. Germline assignment: CDR1 KGHDR and CDR2 SFDVKD. This CDR3 is built from 18 residues. CDR3 sequence: CATSDWGLAGFWTGELFF. The CDR3 DNA reads TGTGCCACCAGTGATTGGGGACTAGCGGGATTCTGGACCGGGGAGCTGTTTTTT.